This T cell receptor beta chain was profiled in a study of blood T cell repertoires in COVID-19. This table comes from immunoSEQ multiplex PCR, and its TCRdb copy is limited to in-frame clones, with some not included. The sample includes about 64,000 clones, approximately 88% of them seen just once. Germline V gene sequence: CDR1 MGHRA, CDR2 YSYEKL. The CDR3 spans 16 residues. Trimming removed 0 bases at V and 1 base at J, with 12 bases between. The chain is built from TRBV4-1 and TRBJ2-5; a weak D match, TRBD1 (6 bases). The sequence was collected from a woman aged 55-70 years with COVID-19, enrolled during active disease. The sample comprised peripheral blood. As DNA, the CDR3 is TGCGCCAGCAGCCAAGAGTCAGGGGCTCGCCAAGAGACCCAGTACTTC. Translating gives CASSQESGARQETQYF.